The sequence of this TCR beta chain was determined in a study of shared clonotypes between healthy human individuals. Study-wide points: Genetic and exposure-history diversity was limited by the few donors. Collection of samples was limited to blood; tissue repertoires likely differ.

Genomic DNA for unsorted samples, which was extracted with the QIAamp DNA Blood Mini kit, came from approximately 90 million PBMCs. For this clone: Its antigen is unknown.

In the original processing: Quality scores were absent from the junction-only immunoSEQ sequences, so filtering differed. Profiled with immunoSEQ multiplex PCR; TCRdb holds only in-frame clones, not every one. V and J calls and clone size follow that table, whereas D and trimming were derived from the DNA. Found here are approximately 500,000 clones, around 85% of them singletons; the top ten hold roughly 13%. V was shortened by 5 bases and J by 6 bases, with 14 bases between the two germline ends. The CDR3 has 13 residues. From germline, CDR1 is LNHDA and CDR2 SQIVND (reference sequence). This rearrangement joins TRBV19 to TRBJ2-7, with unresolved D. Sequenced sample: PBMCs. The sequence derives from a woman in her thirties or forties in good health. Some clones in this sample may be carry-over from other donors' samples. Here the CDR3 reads CASSVYGEGEQYF. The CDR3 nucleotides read TGTGCCAGTAGTGTGTACGGAGAAGGCGAGCAGTACTTC.